These 21 T cell receptor beta chains share one sample of origin, sequenced in a study of blood T cell repertoires in COVID-19. Only in-frame clones appear in the TCRdb table, and some are missing; sequencing was by immunoSEQ multiplex PCR. The data show some 110,000 clones, approximately 80% seen once. What was sequenced was peripheral blood. The origin of the receptors is a man in his fifties or sixties with acute or convalescent COVID-19.

The chain uses TRBV10-3 and TRBJ2-3, with a possible D match to TRBD1 (5 bases). CDR3 length: 11 residues. Germline CDR1 and CDR2: ENHRY and SYGVKD. V lost 8 bases, J lost 3 bases, and 6 bases lay in between. The CDR3 loop is CAIGQTDTQYF. CDR3 DNA sequence: TGTGCCATCGGACAAACAGATACGCAGTATTTT.

This clone has a single count. At one of its ends the junction is not consistent with the germline gene, which may arise from a read error. V is TRBV12-3 or TRBV12-4 and J is TRBJ2-1, with 7 bases that match TRBD1. The CDR3 runs 13 residues. The chain's CDR3 is CASSLEHGDSSIF. In DNA, the CDR3 is TGTGCCAGCAGTTTAGAGCATGGGGACAGTTCGATCTTC.

The V gene is TRBV20-1, the J gene TRBJ2-7, with 7 bases that match TRBD2. Per germline, CDR1 DFQATT and CDR2 SNEGSKA (reference sequence). This CDR3 is built from 13 residues. V was clipped by 3 bases and J by 7 bases; unmatched bases: 9. The CDR3 DNA reads as TGCAGTGCTAGTTCCCTAGCGGCTGGGGAGCAGTACTTC. Its protein is CSASSLAAGEQYF.

The rearrangement joins TRBV28 to TRBJ2-7; TRBD1 matches at 12 bases. The trim removed 5 bases at V and 3 bases at J, leaving 2 bases unmatched. Germline V lookup: CDR1 MDHEN, CDR2 SYDVKM. CDR3 length equals 14 residues. In DNA form, the CDR3 reads TGTGCCAGCAGTCGGGACAGGGGGCTCTACGAGCAGTACTTC. This gives the protein CASSRDRGLYEQYF.

The rearrangement uses TRBV28 and TRBJ2-3; the D gene is possibly TRBD2 (6 bases). CDR1 and CDR2 (germline): MDHEN, SYDVKM. The CDR3 has 14 residues. Trimming stripped 4 bases from V and 2 bases from J, with 10 bases between. The CDR3 DNA reads TGTGCCAGCAGTTGGGGCGGGGTCACAGATACGCAGTATTTT. Its protein is CASSWGGVTDTQYF.

This chain connects TRBV15 to TRBJ2-3, with 9 nucleotides matching TRBD2. The germline V gene encodes CDR1 LNHNV and CDR2 YYDKDF (reference sequence). V trimming: 5 bases; J trimming: 2 bases; junction bases outside the gene matches: 5. The CDR3 consists of 15 residues. The CDR3: CATSEGLAATDTQYF. The CDR3 coding sequence is TGTGCCACCAGCGAGGGACTAGCAGCCACAGATACGCAGTATTTT.

V usage is TRBV18 and J usage is TRBJ1-6; no firm D call. CDR3 length: 14 residues. V lost 2 bases and J lost 8, with 10 bases in between. CDR1 is KGHSH, CDR2 LQKENI, per germline. CDR3 sequence: CASSPTGLDSPLHF. The CDR3 region has the DNA TGTGCCAGCTCACCAACTGGGCTGGATTCACCCCTCCACTTT.

This clone occurred once. The rearrangement joins TRBV2 to TRBJ1-2; D might be TRBD1 (6 bases). The CDR3 covers 13 residues. Trimming left V 8 bases short and J 4 bases short, with 14 bases between. CDR1 SNHLY and CDR2 FYNNEI come from the germline V gene. CDR3 DNA: TGTGCCAGCCAGGGGTCTGTCGGCTATGGCTACACCTTC. Protein sequence: CASQGSVGYGYTF.

This chain links TRBV9 with TRBJ2-7; a possible D gene is TRBD2 (5 bases). The length of the CDR3 is 16 residues. Trimming took 0 bases from V and 6 from J, leaving 19 bases between them. Germline CDR1 is SGDLS and CDR2 is YYNGEE. CDR3: CASSVAVGSFSPEQYF. CDR3 DNA: TGTGCCAGCAGCGTAGCTGTGGGGAGTTTTTCGCCCGAGCAGTACTTC.

The chain joins TRBV11-2 to TRBJ2-1; TRBD2 matches at 14 bases. Unmatched junction bases numbered 7, after V lost 5 bases and J lost 1 base. CDR1 and CDR2 from the germline V gene are SGHAT and FQNNGV. This CDR3 is built from 18 residues. The CDR3 sequence is CASSRGLAGGLSYNEQFF. DNA for the CDR3: TGTGCCAGCAGCCGAGGACTAGCGGGAGGTTTATCCTACAATGAGCAGTTCTTC.

The V and J genes are TRBV5-1 and TRBJ1-3, with a tentative D call TRBD1 (6 bases). V was clipped by 1 base and J by 0 bases, with 11 bases between them. The germline V gene encodes CDR1 SGHRS and CDR2 YFSETQ. The CDR3 has 16 residues. DNA for the CDR3: TGCGCCAGCAGCTTGCAGGGGTCCTACTCTGGAAACACCATATATTTT. Translation gives CASSLQGSYSGNTIYF.

This chain joins TRBV18 and TRBJ1-1, with TRBD1 identical over 8 bases. CDR1 and CDR2 (germline): KGHSH, LQKENI. V lost 3 bases, J lost 3 bases, and 6 bases stayed unmatched. The CDR3 runs 15 residues. CDR3 loop: CASSPRTGLDTEAFF. The CDR3 bases are TGTGCCAGCTCACCCAGGACAGGGCTGGACACTGAAGCTTTCTTT.

The chain employs TRBV4-1 and TRBJ1-2; 10 nucleotides agree with TRBD1. The CDR3 totals 15 residues. V dropped 4 bases and J dropped 4; count of bases not matched to a gene: 6. Germline-derived CDR1 and CDR2 are MGHRA and YSYEKL. CDR3 loop: CASSRTTGGSYGYTF. CDR3 bases: TGCGCCAGCAGCCGAACGACAGGGGGCAGCTATGGCTACACCTTC.

The genes are TRBV11-2 and TRBJ2-2; possible D gene TRBD1, 6 bases. The ends were cut back, 8 bases at V and 4 bases at J, with 20 bases in the middle. Germline V gene sequence: CDR1 SGHAT, CDR2 FQNNGV. The CDR3 covers 16 residues. The CDR3, as DNA: TGTGCCAGCCGCCCTGTAAGAGGGGGAGCCACCGGGGAGCTGTTTTTT. It translates to CASRPVRGGATGELFF.

The rearrangement uses TRBV5-4 and TRBJ2-1; D is ambiguous. The germline V and J ends were trimmed by 4 bases and 0 bases, with 11 bases remaining between them. Germline V CDR1 and CDR2: SGHNT, YYREEE (reference sequence). The CDR3 contains 15 residues. CDR3 region: CASSSYGSSYNEQFF. CDR3 bases: TGTGCCAGCAGCAGTTACGGTAGCTCCTACAATGAGCAGTTCTTC.

Only one count was recorded for this clone. The rearrangement links TRBV3-1 (or the pseudogene TRBV3-2) to TRBJ2-3; D not certain. The germline V and J ends were trimmed by 1 base and 7 bases, with 15 bases remaining between them. Looked up from germline, CDR1 is LGHDT and CDR2 is YNNKEL (reference sequence). This CDR3 comprises 15 residues. The CDR3 spells CASSQASGALYTQYF. CDR3 DNA: TGTGCCAGCAGCCAAGCCTCAGGCGCCCTATATACGCAGTATTTT.

Worth noting for this clone: A read error likely explains this, since a far larger clone differs by one base. The V and J genes are TRBV6-2 or TRBV6-3 and TRBJ2-7; no clear D. V lost 4 bases and J 3 bases, leaving 4 bases between the germline ends. Per germline, CDR1 MNHEY and CDR2 SVGEGT. The CDR3 is 11 residues long. This chain's CDR3 is CASSFLYEQYF. In DNA form, the CDR3 reads TGTGCCAGCAGTTTCCTCTACGAGCAGTACTTC.

The V and J genes are TRBV5-1 and TRBJ1-6; D perhaps matches TRBD1 (6 bases). The CDR3 runs 15 residues. The V end lost 4 bases, the J end lost 9 bases, and 17 bases lay between the germline ends. Germline CDR1 is SGHRS and CDR2 is YFSETQ. Here the CDR3 DNA reads TGCGCCAGCAGCCTGGATGGGGGCGATGGTTCACCCCTCCACTTT. Translation gives CASSLDGGDGSPLHF.

This CDR3 reads CASSFQDSNNYGYTF. The CDR3 coding sequence is TGTGCCAGCAGCTTCCAAGACAGCAATAACTATGGCTACACCTTC. The chain is built from TRBV11-3 and TRBJ1-2; weak D call: TRBD1 (5 bases). The CDR3 is made up of 15 amino acids. Deletions cut 3 bases from V and 1 base from J, with 12 bases between. Germline V gene data show CDR1 as SGHNT and CDR2 as YENEEA. Variable domain in full (rest from reference TRBV11-3 and TRBJ1-2): EAGVVQSPRYKIIEKKQPVAFWCNPISGHNTLYWYLQNLGQGPELLIRYENEEAVDDSQLPKDRFSAERLKGVDSTLKIQPAELGDSAVYLCASSFQDSNNYGYTFGSGTRLTVV.

The chain is built from TRBV14 and TRBJ2-7, with 9 bases aligning to TRBD1. The J segment lost 5 bases and the V segment lost 2 bases, leaving 7 bases of the junction unmatched. CDR3 length equals 15 residues. Germline-derived CDR1 and CDR2 are SGHDN and FVKESK. CDR3 in DNA: TGTGCCAGCAGCCAATGGGACAGGGCGTGGGACGAGCAGTACTTC. Translated, it gives CASSQWDRAWDEQYF.

This clone has more than one count but fewer than ten. CDR3 region: CASSTTGTGLVEAFF. The CDR3 DNA follows: TGTGCCAGTAGTACCACCGGGACAGGGCTTGTGGAAGCTTTCTTT. V and J are TRBV19 and TRBJ1-1, with 9 bases lining up with TRBD1. J gave up 8 bases and V 4 bases, and 11 bases lay outside the gene matches. Germline CDR1 LNHDA, CDR2 SQIVND (reference sequence). The CDR3 spans 15 residues.